The 18 T cell receptor beta chains given below trace back to one sample, sequenced in a study of Tregs in tolerant kidney transplant recipients (dated by TCRdb to between 2018 and 2021). The library was obtained by the immunoSEQ multiplex PCR assay. Here the immuneACCESS table is served through TCRdb, limited to in-frame sequences with V and J called. Missing clones are a known gap in these copies; in checked studies unresolved V genes cover under half, and the rest lacks a known reason. The sample records about 240,000 clones, about 80% of which are singletons. The ten biggest clones cover approximately 0.69% of the sample. The sequenced material came from CD4+ T cells from blood. Receptors originate from a human donor in good health.

The chain is built from TRBV7-2 and TRBJ1-2, with TRBD1 matching 9 bases. Germline lookup yields CDR1 SGHTA and CDR2 FQGNSA. This CDR3 is 14 amino acids long. J was trimmed by 4 bases and V by 5 bases; bases with no gene match: 5. In DNA form, the CDR3 reads TGTGCCAGCAGCCCCCGGACAGGGGCCTATGGCTACACCTTC. Encoded protein: CASSPRTGAYGYTF.

This chain uses TRBV11-2 with TRBJ2-2, with 7 bases identical to TRBD1. With V trimmed by 2 bases and J by 14 bases, 11 bases remained unmatched. CDR1 is SGHAT, CDR2 FQNNGV, per germline. This CDR3 is 14 amino acids long. The CDR3 spells CASSLTTGPTGLFF. The CDR3 DNA reads as TGTGCCAGCAGCTTAACGACAGGGCCCACCGGTCTGTTTTTT. The entire variable domain, with the rest obtained from reference TRBV11-2 and TRBJ2-2, is as follows: EAGVAQSPRYKIIEKRQSVAFWCNPISGHATLYWYQQILGQGPKLLIQFQNNGVVDDSQLPKDRFSAERLKGVDSTLKIQPAKLEDSAVYLCASSLTTGPTGLFFGEGSRLTVL.

The chain carries TRBV6-5 and TRBJ2-7; TRBD1 agrees at 8 bases. The CDR3 has 15 amino acids. CDR1 MNHEY and CDR2 SVGAGI come from the germline V gene. Trimming removed 3 bases from V and 5 bases from J; junction bases left unmatched: 9. The CDR3 protein is CASSYDRGGGNEQYF. CDR3 in DNA: TGTGCCAGCAGTTATGACAGGGGTGGTGGCAACGAGCAGTACTTC.

This clone has just one count. The rearrangement uses TRBV6-1 and TRBJ2-6; D uncertain. Germline CDR1 reads MNHNS; CDR2 reads SASEGT. The CDR3 sequence is 18 residues long. Trimming took off 4 bases at V and 0 bases at J, with 16 bases between the two ends. In nucleotides, the CDR3 is TGTGCCAGCAGTGCACCCAGACGGATTAACTCTGGGGCCAACGTCCTGACTTTC. Amino acids: CASSAPRRINSGANVLTF.

The chain recombines TRBV9 with TRBJ1-1; D gene ambiguous. V was pared by 0 bases and J by 1 base, with 7 bases between. CDR3 length equals 14 residues. Germline CDR1 and CDR2: SGDLS and YYNGEE. The CDR3 DNA reads TGTGCCAGCAGCGTAGCTCCAGAGAACACTGAAGCTTTCTTT. Amino acids: CASSVAPENTEAFF. The full variable domain, in which reference TRBV9 and TRBJ1-1 provide the parts outside the CDR3, is DSGVTQTPKHLITATGQRVTLRCSPRSGDLSVYWYQQSLDQGLQFLIQYYNGEERAKGNILERFSAQQFPDLHSELNLSSLELGDSALYFCASSVAPENTEAFFGQGTRLTVV.

The chain couples TRBV5-4 to TRBJ2-5; D unresolved. The germline V gene has CDR1 SGHNT and CDR2 YYREEE (reference sequence). The CDR3 has 15 amino acids. The V end was cut by 4 bases, the J end by 2 bases, with 15 bases between. CDR3 region: CASSPVRFPQETQYF. The CDR3 bases are TGTGCCAGCAGCCCTGTCAGGTTTCCTCAAGAGACCCAGTACTTC. Drawing the rest from reference TRBV5-4 and TRBJ2-5, the complete variable domain is ETGVTQSPTHLIKTRGQQVTLRCSSQSGHNTVSWYQQALGQGPQFIFQYYREEENGRGNFPPRFSGLQFPNYSSELNVNALELDDSALYLCASSPVRFPQETQYFGPGTRLLVL.

This chain links TRBV5-1 with TRBJ2-5; 9 positions agree with TRBD1. This CDR3 is 16 amino acids long. Trimming cost V 4 bases and J 0 bases; bases outside gene matches: 7. Looked up from germline, CDR1 is SGHRS and CDR2 is YFSETQ. Here the CDR3 DNA reads TGCGCCAGCAGCGAGGGACAGGGAACCCACCAAGAGACCCAGTACTTC. Translated, it gives CASSEGQGTHQETQYF.

The rearrangement links TRBV2 to TRBJ2-3, with no clear D. The CDR3 is 14 residues long. Per germline, CDR1 SNHLY and CDR2 FYNNEI. The V and J ends lost 6 bases and 1 base respectively, with 11 bases between them. The CDR3 DNA follows: TGTGCCAGCAGAGTCGAACTCCGCACAGATACGCAGTATTTT. Translating gives CASRVELRTDTQYF.

The chain couples TRBV7-9 to TRBJ2-5; 11 bases agree with TRBD1. CDR3 length: 14 amino acids. V dropped 3 bases and J dropped 5; count of bases not matched to a gene: 2. CDR1 SEHNR and CDR2 FQNEAQ come from the germline V gene (reference sequence). The CDR3 loop reads CASSLDRGRETQYF. DNA for the CDR3: TGTGCCAGCAGCTTGGACAGGGGGCGGGAGACCCAGTACTTC. Based on the CDR3 plus reference TRBV7-9 and TRBJ2-5, the full variable domain is DTGVSQNPRHKITKRGQNVTFRCDPISEHNRLYWYRQTLGQGPEFLTYFQNEAQLEKSRLLSDRFSAERPKGSFSTLEIQRTEQGDSAMYLCASSLDRGRETQYFGPGTRLLVL.

The chain combines TRBV11-2 with TRBJ1-2, with no clear D. Trimming took off 5 bases at V and 8 bases at J, with 15 bases between the two ends. Germline CDR1 and CDR2: SGHAT and FQNNGV. The CDR3 totals 13 residues. The CDR3 loop is CASSRVGSQGYTF. In nucleotides, the CDR3 is TGTGCCAGCAGCCGGGTTGGTTCGCAGGGCTACACCTTC.

The chain joins TRBV29-1 to TRBJ1-1; 9 bases match TRBD1. CDR3 length: 15 residues. V shed 7 bases, J shed 7 bases, and the junction held 16 bases outside the gene matches. CDR1 is SQVTM and CDR2 is ANQGSEA in the germline V gene. The CDR3 sequence is CSARTRDREGNEAFF. The CDR3 DNA reads as TGCAGCGCCCGTACCCGGGACAGGGAAGGAAATGAAGCTTTCTTT. Full variable domain (remainder filled in from reference TRBV29-1 and TRBJ1-1): SAVISQKPSRDICQRGTSLTIQCQVDSQVTMMFWYRQQPGQSLTLIATANQGSEATYESGFVIDKFPISRPNLTFSTLTVSNMSPEDSSIYLCSARTRDREGNEAFFGQGTRLTVV.

About this clone itself: The same CDR3 arises from other DNA sequences in this sample as well. The chain joins TRBV5-1 to TRBJ1-2; D gene unclear. Trimming removed 0 bases from V and 3 bases from J, with 6 bases in between. CDR1 is SGHRS, CDR2 YFSETQ, per germline. This CDR3 has 13 residues. CDR3 protein: CASSLGRDYGYTF. The DNA for the CDR3 is TGCGCCAGCAGCTTGGGGAGGGACTATGGCTACACCTTC.

The rearrangement uses TRBV19 and TRBJ2-7; 12 positions agree with TRBD1. CDR1 is LNHDA, CDR2 SQIVND, per germline (reference sequence). There are 15 residues in the CDR3. V shed 4 bases and J 3 bases; nucleotides not matched to a gene: 4. CDR3 sequence (DNA): TGTGCCAGTAGTAGAGGGACAGGGGGCTTCTACGAGCAGTACTTC. Translated, it gives CASSRGTGGFYEQYF.

The chain links TRBV29-1 to TRBJ1-2; 7 bases match TRBD1. Looked up from germline, CDR1 is SQVTM and CDR2 is ANQGSEA. V shed 7 bases and J 4 bases; nucleotides not matched to a gene: 6. The CDR3 spans 12 residues. This CDR3 reads CSEGDSLYGYTF. The CDR3 region has the DNA TGCAGCGAAGGGGACAGCCTCTATGGCTACACCTTC.

This clone was detected only a few times. The rearrangement joins TRBV6-1 to TRBJ1-4; the D gene is possibly TRBD1 (6 bases). Looked up from germline, CDR1 is MNHNS and CDR2 is SASEGT. Trimming took 8 bases from V and 7 from J, leaving 17 bases between them. The CDR3 covers 14 residues. The CDR3 spells CASVKDSVGEKLFF. DNA of the CDR3: TGTGCCAGCGTGAAGGACAGTGTCGGTGAAAAACTGTTTTTT.

The chain couples TRBV6-1 to TRBJ2-3; no reliable D call. The V gene lost 10 bases and the J gene lost 1 base, with 18 bases spanning the gap. This CDR3 has 15 amino acids. Germline assignment: CDR1 MNHNS and CDR2 SASEGT. CDR3 DNA sequence: TGTGCCACCCTACTCCTCGTTGGTGGCACAGATACGCAGTATTTT. Its translation: CATLLLVGGTDTQYF.

The chain joins TRBV6-1 to TRBJ1-1; no clear D gene. Germline V gene lookup returns CDR1 MNHNS and CDR2 SASEGT. CDR3 size: 12 residues. The germline V and J ends were trimmed by 7 bases and 1 base, with 7 bases remaining between them. CDR3 sequence (DNA): TGTGCCAGCAAGCCAAGGAACACTGAAGCTTTCTTT. This encodes CASKPRNTEAFF.

The J gene is TRBJ2-7, the V gene TRBV5-5, with TRBD1 as a possible D gene (6 bases). CDR1 and CDR2 from the germline V gene are SGHKS and YYEKEE (reference sequence). The ends were cut back, 0 bases at V and 6 bases at J, with 13 bases in the middle. This CDR3 spans 14 amino acids. Here the CDR3 reads CASSLGDIQAEQYF. The CDR3 region has the DNA TGTGCCAGCAGCTTGGGGGACATACAGGCCGAGCAGTACTTC.